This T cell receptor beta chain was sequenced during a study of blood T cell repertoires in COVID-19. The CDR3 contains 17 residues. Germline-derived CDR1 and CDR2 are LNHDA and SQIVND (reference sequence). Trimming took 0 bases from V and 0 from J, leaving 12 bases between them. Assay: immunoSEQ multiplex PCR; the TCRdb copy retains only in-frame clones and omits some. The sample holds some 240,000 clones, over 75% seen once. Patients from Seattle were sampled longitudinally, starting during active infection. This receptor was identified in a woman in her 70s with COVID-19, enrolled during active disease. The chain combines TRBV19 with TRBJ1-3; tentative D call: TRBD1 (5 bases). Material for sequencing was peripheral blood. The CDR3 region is CASSIEGRPLSGNTIYF. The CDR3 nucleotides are TGTGCCAGTAGTATAGAGGGGCGACCTCTCTCTGGAAACACCATATATTTT.